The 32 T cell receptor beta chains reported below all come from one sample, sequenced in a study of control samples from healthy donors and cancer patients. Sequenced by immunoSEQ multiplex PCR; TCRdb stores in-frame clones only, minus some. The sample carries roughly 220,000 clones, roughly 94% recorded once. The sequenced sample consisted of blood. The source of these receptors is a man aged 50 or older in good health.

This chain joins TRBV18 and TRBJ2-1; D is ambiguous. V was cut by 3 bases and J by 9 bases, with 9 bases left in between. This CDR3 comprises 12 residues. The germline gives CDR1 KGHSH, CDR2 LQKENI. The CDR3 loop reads CASSPLLPEQFF. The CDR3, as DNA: TGTGCCAGCTCACCCCTCTTGCCTGAGCAGTTCTTC.

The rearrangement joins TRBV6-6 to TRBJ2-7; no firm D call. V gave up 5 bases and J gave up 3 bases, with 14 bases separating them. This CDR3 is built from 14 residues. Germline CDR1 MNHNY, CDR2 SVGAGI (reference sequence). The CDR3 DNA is TGTGCCAGCAGTGCGAACTCATGGGGCTACGAGCAGTACGTC. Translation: CASSANSWGYEQYV.

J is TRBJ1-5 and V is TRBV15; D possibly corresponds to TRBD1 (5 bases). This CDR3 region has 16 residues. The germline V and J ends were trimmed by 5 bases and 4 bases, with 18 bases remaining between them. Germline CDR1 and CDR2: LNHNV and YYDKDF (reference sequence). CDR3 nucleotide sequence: TGTGCCACCAGCCGAGGGGTAATGGGGCAGAATCAGCCCCAGCATTTT. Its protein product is CATSRGVMGQNQPQHF.

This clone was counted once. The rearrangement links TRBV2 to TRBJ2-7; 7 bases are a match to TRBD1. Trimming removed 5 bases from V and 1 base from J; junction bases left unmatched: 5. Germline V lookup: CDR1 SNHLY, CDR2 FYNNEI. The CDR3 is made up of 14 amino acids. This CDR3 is CASSHDRDSYEQYF. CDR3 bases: TGTGCCAGCAGTCATGACAGGGATTCCTACGAGCAGTACTTC.

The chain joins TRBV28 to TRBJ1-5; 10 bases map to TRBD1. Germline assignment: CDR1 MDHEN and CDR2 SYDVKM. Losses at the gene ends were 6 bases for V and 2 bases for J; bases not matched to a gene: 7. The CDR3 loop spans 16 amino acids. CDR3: CASRTTGGLGNQPQHF. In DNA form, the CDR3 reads TGTGCCAGCAGGACGACAGGGGGCTTGGGCAATCAGCCCCAGCATTTT. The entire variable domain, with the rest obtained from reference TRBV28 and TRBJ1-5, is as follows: DVKVTQSSRYLVKRTGEKVFLECVQDMDHENMFWYRQDPGLGLRLIYFSYDVKMKEKGDIPEGYSVSREKKERFSLILESASTNQTSMYLCASRTTGGLGNQPQHFGDGTRLSIL.

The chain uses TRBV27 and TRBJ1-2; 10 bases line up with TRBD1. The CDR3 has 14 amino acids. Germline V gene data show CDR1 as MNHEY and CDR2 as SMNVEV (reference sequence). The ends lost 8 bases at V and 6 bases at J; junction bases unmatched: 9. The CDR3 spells CASGRDRGLDGYTF. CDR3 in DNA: TGTGCCAGCGGAAGGGACAGGGGCCTTGATGGCTACACCTTC.

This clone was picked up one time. CDR3 DNA sequence: TGTGCCAGCAGTCCAGGGACGCGTCTGTTCTATGGCTACACCTTC. Protein: CASSPGTRLFYGYTF. The chain combines TRBV6-5 with TRBJ1-2; TRBD1 is a possible D gene (5 bases). The V gene lost 5 bases and the J gene lost 4 bases, with 17 bases spanning the gap. The CDR3 extends over 15 amino acids. The germline V gene has CDR1 MNHEY and CDR2 SVGAGI.

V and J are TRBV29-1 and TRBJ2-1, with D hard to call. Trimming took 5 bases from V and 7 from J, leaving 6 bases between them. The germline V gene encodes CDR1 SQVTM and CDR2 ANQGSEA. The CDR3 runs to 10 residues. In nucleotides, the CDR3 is TGCAGCGTTTCAGAGAATGAGCAGTTCTTC. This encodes CSVSENEQFF.

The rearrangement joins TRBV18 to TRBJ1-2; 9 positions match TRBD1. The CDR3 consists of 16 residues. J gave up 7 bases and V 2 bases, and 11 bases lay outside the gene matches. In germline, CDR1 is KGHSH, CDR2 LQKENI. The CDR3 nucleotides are TGTGCCAGCTCACCATCAACAGGGGGCGCGTATAGTGGCTACACCTTC. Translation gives CASSPSTGGAYSGYTF.

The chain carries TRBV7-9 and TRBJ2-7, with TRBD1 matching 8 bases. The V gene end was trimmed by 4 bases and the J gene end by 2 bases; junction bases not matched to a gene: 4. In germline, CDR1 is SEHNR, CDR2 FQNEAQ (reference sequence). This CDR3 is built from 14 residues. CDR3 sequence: CASSYRQGTYEQYF. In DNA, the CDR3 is TGTGCCAGCAGCTACCGACAGGGGACCTACGAGCAGTACTTC.

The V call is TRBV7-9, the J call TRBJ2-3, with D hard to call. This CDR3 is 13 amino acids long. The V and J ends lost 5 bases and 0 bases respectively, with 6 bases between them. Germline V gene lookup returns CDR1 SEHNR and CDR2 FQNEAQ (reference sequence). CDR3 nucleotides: TGTGCCAGCAGCCGCGTTAGCACAGATACGCAGTATTTT. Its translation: CASSRVSTDTQYF.

The CDR3 here is CASSFSGLPANSPLHF. CDR3 coding DNA: TGCGCCAGCAGCTTTTCGGGATTACCCGCTAATTCACCCCTCCACTTT. The rearrangement uses TRBV5-1 and TRBJ1-6; D unresolved. Trimming took off 2 bases at V and 6 bases at J, with 15 bases between the two ends. This CDR3 region has 16 residues. From germline, CDR1 is SGHRS and CDR2 YFSETQ.

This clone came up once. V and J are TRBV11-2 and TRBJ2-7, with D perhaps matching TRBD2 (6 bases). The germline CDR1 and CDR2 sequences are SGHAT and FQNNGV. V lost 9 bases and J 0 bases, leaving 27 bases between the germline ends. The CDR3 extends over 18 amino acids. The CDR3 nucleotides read TGTGCCAGAAAAGTTCCAGCGCGGAGGGGTAGGAGCTCCTACGAGCAGTACGTC. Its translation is CARKVPARRGRSSYEQYV.

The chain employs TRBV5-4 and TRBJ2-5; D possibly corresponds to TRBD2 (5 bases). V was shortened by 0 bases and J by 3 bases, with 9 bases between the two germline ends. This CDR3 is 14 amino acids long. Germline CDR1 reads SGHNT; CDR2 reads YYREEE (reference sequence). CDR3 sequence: CASSLASSKETQYF. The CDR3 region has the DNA TGTGCCAGCAGCTTGGCGTCTAGCAAAGAGACCCAGTACTTC.

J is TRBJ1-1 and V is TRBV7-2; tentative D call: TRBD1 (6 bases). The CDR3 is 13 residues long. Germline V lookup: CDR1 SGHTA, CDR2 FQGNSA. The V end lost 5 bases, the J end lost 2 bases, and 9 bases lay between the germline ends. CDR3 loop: CASSVDSNTEAFF. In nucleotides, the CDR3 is TGTGCCAGCAGCGTGGACAGCAACACTGAAGCTTTCTTT.

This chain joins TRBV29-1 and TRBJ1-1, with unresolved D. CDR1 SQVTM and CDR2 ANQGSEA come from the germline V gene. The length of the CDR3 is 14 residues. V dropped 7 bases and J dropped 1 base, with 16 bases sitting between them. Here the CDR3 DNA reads TGCAGCGCTCTCGGGTTATGGGGGAACACTGAAGCTTTCTTT. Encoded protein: CSALGLWGNTEAFF.

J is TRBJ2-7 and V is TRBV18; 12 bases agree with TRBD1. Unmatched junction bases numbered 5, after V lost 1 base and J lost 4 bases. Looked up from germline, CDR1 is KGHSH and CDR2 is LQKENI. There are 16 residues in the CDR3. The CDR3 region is CASSPRGTGGRYEQYF. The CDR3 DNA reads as TGTGCCAGCTCACCACGGGGGACAGGGGGCAGGTACGAGCAGTACTTC.

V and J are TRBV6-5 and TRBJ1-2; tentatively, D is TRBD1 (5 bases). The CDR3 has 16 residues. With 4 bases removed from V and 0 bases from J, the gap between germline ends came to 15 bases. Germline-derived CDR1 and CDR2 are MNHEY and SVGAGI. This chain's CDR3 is CASSSGGGGSNYGYTF. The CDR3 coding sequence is TGTGCCAGCAGTTCGGGCGGCGGGGGGTCTAACTATGGCTACACCTTC.

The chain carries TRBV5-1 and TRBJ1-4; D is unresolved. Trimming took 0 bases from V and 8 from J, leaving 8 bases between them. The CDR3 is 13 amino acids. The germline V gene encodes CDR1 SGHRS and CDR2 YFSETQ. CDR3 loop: CASSLGGKEKLFF. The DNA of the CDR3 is TGCGCCAGCAGCTTGGGAGGGAAAGAAAAACTGTTTTTT.

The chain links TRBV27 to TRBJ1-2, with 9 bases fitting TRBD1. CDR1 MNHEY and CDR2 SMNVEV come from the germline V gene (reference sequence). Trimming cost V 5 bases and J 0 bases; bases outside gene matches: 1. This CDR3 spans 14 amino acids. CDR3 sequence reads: CASSRDRANYGYTF. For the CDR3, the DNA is TGTGCCAGCAGTCGGGACAGGGCTAACTATGGCTACACCTTC.

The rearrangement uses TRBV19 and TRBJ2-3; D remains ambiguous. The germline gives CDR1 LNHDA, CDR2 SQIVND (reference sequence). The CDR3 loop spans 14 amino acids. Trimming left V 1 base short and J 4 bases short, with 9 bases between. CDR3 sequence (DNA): TGTGCCAGTAGTATAGGCAGGTCGGCAGATACGCAGTATTTT. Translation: CASSIGRSADTQYF.

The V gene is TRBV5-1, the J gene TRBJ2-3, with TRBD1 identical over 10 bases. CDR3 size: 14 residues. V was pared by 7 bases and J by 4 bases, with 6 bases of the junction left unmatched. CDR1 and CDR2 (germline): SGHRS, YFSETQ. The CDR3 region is CASSDRGLPDTQYF. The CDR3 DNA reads TGCGCCAGCTCGGACAGGGGGTTGCCAGATACGCAGTATTTT. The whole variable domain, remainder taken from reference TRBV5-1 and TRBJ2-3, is KAGVTQTPRYLIKTRGQQVTLSCSPISGHRSVSWYQQTPGQGLQFLFEYFSETQRNKGNFPGRFSGRQFSNSRSEMNVSTLELGDSALYLCASSDRGLPDTQYFGPGTRLTVL.

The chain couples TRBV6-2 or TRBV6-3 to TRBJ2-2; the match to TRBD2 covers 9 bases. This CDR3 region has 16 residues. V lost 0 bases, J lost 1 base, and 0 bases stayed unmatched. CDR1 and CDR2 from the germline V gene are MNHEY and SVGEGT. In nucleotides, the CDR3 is TGTGCCAGCAGTTACTCTAGCGGGGGGAACACCGGGGAGCTGTTTTTT. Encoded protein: CASSYSSGGNTGELFF.

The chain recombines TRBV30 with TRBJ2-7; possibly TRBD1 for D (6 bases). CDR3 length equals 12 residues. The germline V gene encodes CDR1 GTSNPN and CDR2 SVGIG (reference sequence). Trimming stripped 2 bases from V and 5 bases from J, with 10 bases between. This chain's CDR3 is CAWSPHRDEQYF. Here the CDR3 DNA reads TGTGCCTGGAGTCCCCACAGGGACGAGCAGTACTTC.

The CDR3 sequence: CASRRGVAKNIQYF. The CDR3 DNA reads TGTGCCAGCAGGCGAGGGGTAGCCAAAAACATTCAGTACTTC. The chain combines TRBV27 with TRBJ2-4; either TRBD1 or TRBD2 may supply D (5 bases each). CDR3 size: 14 residues. Germline values: CDR1 MNHEY, CDR2 SMNVEV (reference sequence). Trimming pared 6 bases from V and 0 bases from J, leaving 9 bases between.

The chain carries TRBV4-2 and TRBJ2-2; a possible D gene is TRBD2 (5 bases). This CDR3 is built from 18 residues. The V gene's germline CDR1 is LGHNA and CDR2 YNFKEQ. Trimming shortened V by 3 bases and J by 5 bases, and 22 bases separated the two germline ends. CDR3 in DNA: TGTGCCAGCAGCCAGTCTAGTTCGGGGATATTCGGGACCGGGGAGCTGTTTTTT. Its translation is CASSQSSSGIFGTGELFF.

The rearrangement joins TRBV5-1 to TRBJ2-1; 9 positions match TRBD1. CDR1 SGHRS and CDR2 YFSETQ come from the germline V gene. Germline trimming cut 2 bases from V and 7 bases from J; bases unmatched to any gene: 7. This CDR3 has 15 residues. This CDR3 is CASSFGDREVNEQFF. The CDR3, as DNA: TGCGCCAGCAGCTTTGGGGACAGGGAGGTAAATGAGCAGTTCTTC.

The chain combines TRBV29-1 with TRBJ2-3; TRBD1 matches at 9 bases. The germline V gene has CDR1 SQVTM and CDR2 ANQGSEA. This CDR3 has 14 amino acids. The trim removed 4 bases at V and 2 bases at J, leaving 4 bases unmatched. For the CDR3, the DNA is TGCAGCGTTGGGGACAGGGTGACCACAGATACGCAGTATTTT. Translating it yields CSVGDRVTTDTQYF.

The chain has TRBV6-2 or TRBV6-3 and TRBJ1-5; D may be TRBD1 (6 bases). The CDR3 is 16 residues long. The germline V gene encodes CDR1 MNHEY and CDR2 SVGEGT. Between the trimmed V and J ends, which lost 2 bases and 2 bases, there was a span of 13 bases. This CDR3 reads CASSYPGRGGNQPQHF. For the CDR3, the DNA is TGTGCCAGCAGTTACCCGGGGAGGGGGGGCAATCAGCCCCAGCATTTT.

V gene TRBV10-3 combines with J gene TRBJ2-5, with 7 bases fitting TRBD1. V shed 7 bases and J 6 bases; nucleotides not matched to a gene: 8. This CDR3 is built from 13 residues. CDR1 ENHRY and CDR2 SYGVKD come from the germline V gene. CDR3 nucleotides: TGTGCCATCAAAGACAGGGACGTGCAGACCCAGTACTTC. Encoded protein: CAIKDRDVQTQYF.

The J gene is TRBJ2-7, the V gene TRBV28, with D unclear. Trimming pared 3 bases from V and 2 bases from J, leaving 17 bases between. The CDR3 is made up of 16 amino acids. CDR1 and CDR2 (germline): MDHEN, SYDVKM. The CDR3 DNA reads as TGTGCCAGCAGTTTTAATTGGGCTGAAGGGACCTACGAGCAGTACGTC. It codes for CASSFNWAEGTYEQYV.

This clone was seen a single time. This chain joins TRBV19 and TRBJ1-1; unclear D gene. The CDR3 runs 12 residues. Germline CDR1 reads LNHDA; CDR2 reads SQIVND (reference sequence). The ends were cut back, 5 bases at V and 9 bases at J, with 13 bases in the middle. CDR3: CASSRIGAQAFF. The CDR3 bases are TGTGCCAGTAGTCGGATTGGAGCCCAAGCTTTCTTT.